This T cell receptor (beta chain) emerged from a study of blood T cell repertoires in COVID-19. Across the whole study: Donors in the United States, Italy and Spain gave samples during acute or convalescent COVID-19.

Recruits, aged roughly 18 to 100 years, lived in 24 US areas. Clinical history reported by participants formed the basis on which cohorts were assigned. Here immunoSEQ multiplex PCR was the method, and the copy in TCRdb shows in-frame clones only, minus some. This sample has 430,000 or so clones, with around 89% found just once. Looked up from germline, CDR1 is MNHNY and CDR2 is SVGAGI (reference sequence). V shed 5 bases and J 0 bases; nucleotides not matched to a gene: 6. The CDR3 runs to 15 residues. V is TRBV6-6 and J is TRBJ1-2; 7 bases are shared with TRBD1. This clonotype originated in a woman aged 40-49 years who had recovered from COVID-19. The sequencing sample was made of PBMCs or T cells enriched from blood (not recorded which). The CDR3 bases are TGTGCCAGCAGTCTCGACAGGGTGTCTAACTATGGCTACACCTTC. This encodes CASSLDRVSNYGYTF.